The rows below give T cell receptor beta chains drawn from one sample of a study of blood T cells in healthy people across ages. One entry per CDR3 protein results from TCRdb running MiXCR on the 5' RACE reads. The sample has just over 1 million distinct CDR3 sequences, 35% to 50% seen once. The sequenced sample was blood. The receptors come from a woman in her fifties or sixties in good health. The CDR3 runs from the conserved cysteine through the conserved F or W. A D gene is named only where the DNA matches it firmly. For some rows the clone size is stated as once, few or many, or as a class when expanded; others skip it.

cdr3_length j_call d_call v_call clone_size cdr3_nt cdr3_aa
13 TRBJ2-5 TRBD2 TRBV2 many TGTGCCAGCAGTGGCGGGAGTGGAGAGACCCAGTACTTC CASSGGSGETQYF
14 TRBJ1-1 . TRBV5-6 . TGTGCCAGCAGCCCTAACAGGGTCTACACTGAAGCTTTCTTT CASSPNRVYTEAFF
13 TRBJ2-7 . TRBV7-8 . TGTGCCAGCAGCCCCGGGATAGGGTACGAGCAGTACTTC CASSPGIGYEQYF
15 TRBJ1-5 . TRBV12-3/TRBV12-4 few TGTGCCAGCAGTCCAGGGATACAGGGCAATCAGCCCCAGCATTTT CASSPGIQGNQPQHF
16 TRBJ2-5 . TRBV12-3/TRBV12-4 once TGTGCCAGCAGTTTTCAGAATGTCCTAGCTCAAGAGACCCAGTACTTC CASSFQNVLAQETQYF
11 TRBJ2-1 . TRBV20-1 . TGCAGTGCTACAAACTACAATGAGCAGTTCTTC CSATNYNEQFF
15 TRBJ2-1 . TRBV5-1 . TGCGCCAGCAGCTTGGTGGTAGCTGGCTACAATGAGCAGTTCTTC CASSLVVAGYNEQFF
13 TRBJ2-7 TRBD1 TRBV29-1 . TGCAGCGTAACGACAGGGGCGCCCCACGAGCAGTACTTC CSVTTGAPHEQYF
14 TRBJ1-2 TRBD1 TRBV7-2 . TGTGCCAGTAATACAGGGGGCACATCCTATGGCTACACCTTC CASNTGGTSYGYTF
14 TRBJ2-7 . TRBV20-1 . TGCAGTGCTAGACTGTGGGGCCCAGCCTACGAGCAGTACTTC CSARLWGPAYEQYF
17 TRBJ2-4 TRBD2 TRBV11-2 . TGTGCCAGCAGCTTAGTCGGACTAGCAGCCACCAAAAACATTCAGTACTTC CASSLVGLAATKNIQYF
14 TRBJ2-7 . TRBV10-3 . TGTGCCATCAGTGTGGGAGCAGCTATGGGGGAGCAGTACTTC CAISVGAAMGEQYF
14 TRBJ1-2 . TRBV24-1 . TGTGCCACCAGTGACTCCGGGACTCGCTATGGCTACACCTTC CATSDSGTRYGYTF
8 TRBJ2-3 . TRBV29-1 many TGCAGCGTTGGTACGCAGTATTTT CSVGTQYF
20 TRBJ1-4 TRBD1 TRBV6-5 . TGTGCCAGCAGTTATTCGCTAGGGACAGGGGGCTTTGCAACTAATGAAAAACTGTTTTTT CASSYSLGTGGFATNEKLFF
17 TRBJ1-4 TRBD1 TRBV7-2 . TGTGCCAGCAGCTTGAAGACAGGGTCAGCAACTAATGAAAAACTGTTTTTT CASSLKTGSATNEKLFF